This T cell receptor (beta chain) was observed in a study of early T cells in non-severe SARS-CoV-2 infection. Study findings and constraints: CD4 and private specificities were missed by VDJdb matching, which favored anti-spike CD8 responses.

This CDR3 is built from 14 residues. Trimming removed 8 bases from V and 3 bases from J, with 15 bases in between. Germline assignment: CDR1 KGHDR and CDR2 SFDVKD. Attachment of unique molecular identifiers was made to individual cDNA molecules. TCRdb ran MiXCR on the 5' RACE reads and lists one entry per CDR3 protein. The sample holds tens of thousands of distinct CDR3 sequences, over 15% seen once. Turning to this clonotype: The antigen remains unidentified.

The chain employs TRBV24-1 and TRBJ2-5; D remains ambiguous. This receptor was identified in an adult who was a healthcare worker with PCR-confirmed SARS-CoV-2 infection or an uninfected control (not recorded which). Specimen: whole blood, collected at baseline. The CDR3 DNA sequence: TGTGCCACCATCGGACCGCTCCCTGAAGAGACCCAGTACTTC. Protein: CATIGPLPEETQYF.